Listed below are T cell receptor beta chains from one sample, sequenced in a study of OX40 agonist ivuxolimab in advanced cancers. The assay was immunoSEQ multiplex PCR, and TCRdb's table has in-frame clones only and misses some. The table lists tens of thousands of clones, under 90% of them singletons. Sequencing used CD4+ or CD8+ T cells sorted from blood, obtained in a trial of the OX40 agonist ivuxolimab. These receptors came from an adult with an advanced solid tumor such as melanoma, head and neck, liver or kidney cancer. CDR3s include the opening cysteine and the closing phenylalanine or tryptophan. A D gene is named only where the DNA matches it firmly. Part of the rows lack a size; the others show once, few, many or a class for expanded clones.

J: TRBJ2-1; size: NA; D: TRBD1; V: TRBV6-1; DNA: TGTGCCAGCAGTGAAGGAGGGACAGAGTACAATGAGCAGTTCTTC; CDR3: CASSEGGTEYNEQFF
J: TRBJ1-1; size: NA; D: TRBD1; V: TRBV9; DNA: TGTGCCAGCAGCGTGGGAGGGGGCGCGGGTACTGAAGCTTTCTTT; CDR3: CASSVGGGAGTEAFF
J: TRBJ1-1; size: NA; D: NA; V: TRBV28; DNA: TGTGCCATCGCCGGGCCTCAACACACTGAAGCTTTCTTT; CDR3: CAIAGPQHTEAFF
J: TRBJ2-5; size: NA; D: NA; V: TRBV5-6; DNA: TGTGCCAGCAGCTTTGGGACACGCCAAGAGACCCAGTACTTC; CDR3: CASSFGTRQETQYF
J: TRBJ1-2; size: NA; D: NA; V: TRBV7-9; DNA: TGTGCCAGCAGCTTAGGGGACTATGGCTACACCTTC; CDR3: CASSLGDYGYTF
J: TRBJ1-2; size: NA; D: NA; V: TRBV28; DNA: TGTGCCAGCAGTTTCAGGGGCACCTATGGCTACACCTTC; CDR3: CASSFRGTYGYTF
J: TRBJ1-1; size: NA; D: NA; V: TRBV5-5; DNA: TGTGCCAGCAGCTCGGATGTGGGGGTCGGAACTGAAGCTTTCTTT; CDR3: CASSSDVGVGTEAFF
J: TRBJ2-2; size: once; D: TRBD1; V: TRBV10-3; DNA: TGTGCCACCAAAGTAGGGGGGACAGGGGTAGCCGGGGAGCTGTTTTTT; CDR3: CATKVGGTGVAGELFF
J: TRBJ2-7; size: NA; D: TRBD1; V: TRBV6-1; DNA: TGTGCCAGCAGTGCGACAGGGGGCTACGAGCAGTACTTC; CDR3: CASSATGGYEQYF
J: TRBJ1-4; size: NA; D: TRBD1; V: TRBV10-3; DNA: TGTGCCATCAGCCCCGAGACAGGGGCGTCTAATGAAAAACTGTTTTTT; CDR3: CAISPETGASNEKLFF
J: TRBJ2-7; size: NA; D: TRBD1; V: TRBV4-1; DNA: TGCGCCAGCAGCCAAGATAGAAGTACCCTGGACAGGGGCCTAACATACGAGCAGTACTTC; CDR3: CASSQDRSTLDRGLTYEQYF
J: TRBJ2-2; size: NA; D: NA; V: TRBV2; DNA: TGTGCCAGCACAGGAACAGCGAACACCGGGGAGCTGTTTTTT; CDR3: CASTGTANTGELFF
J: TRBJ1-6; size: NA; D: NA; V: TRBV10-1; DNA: TGCGCCAGCAGCGCCGGCTTCGCGTCACCCCTCCACTTT; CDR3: CASSAGFASPLHF
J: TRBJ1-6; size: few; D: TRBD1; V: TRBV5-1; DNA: TGCGCCAGCAGCCAAGACAGGGGATATAATTCACCCCTCCACTTT; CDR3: CASSQDRGYNSPLHF
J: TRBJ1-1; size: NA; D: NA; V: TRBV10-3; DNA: TGTGCCAGTACTTTGGCCCACTCCTTTATGAACACTGAAGCTTTCTTT; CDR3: CASTLAHSFMNTEAFF
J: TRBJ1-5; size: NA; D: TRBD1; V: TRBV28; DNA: TGTGCCAGCAGTTTTTACAGGGGAGAGGGTCAGCCCCAGCATTTT; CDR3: CASSFYRGEGQPQHF
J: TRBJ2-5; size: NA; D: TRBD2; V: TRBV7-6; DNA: TGTGCCAGCAGCTCGGGGGGTGTGGAGACCCAGTACTTC; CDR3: CASSSGGVETQYF
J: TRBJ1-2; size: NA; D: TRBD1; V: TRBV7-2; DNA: TGTGCCAGCAGCTTAGATTGGCAGGGGGCGCGTGGCTACACCTTC; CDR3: CASSLDWQGARGYTF
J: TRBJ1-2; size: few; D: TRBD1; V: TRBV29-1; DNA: TGCAGCGTTGATGGACAGGGGGCCGGCTATGGCTACACCTTC; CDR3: CSVDGQGAGYGYTF
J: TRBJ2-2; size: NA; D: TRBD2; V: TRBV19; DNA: TGTGCCAGTAGTCCCGGACTAGCGGTTCCCTCTGCGAACACCGGGGAGCTGTTTTTT; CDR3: CASSPGLAVPSANTGELFF